These 15 T cell receptor beta chains came from one sample sequenced in a study of blood T cells in healthy people across ages. A second PCR, run for about 7 to 11 cycles, used a sample-barcoded 5' primer plus a J-beta primer mix. TCRdb re-called the 5' RACE reads through MiXCR, storing one row per CDR3 protein. The sample consists of roughly 680,000 distinct CDR3 sequences, roughly half of them appearing once. Sample: blood. The source is a woman aged 80 or older in good health.

This clonotype was picked up many times. The V and J genes are TRBV5-1 and TRBJ2-4; D uncertain. The CDR3 runs to 16 residues. In germline, CDR1 is SGHRS, CDR2 YFSETQ. With 4 bases removed from V and 7 bases from J, the gap between germline ends came to 21 bases. The CDR3 spells CASSPYASARGNIQYF. In DNA form, the CDR3 reads TGCGCCAGCAGCCCCTATGCCAGCGCGCGTGGGAACATTCAGTACTTC.

The chain links TRBV30 to TRBJ1-1; tentatively, D is TRBD1 (5 bases). V lost 0 bases to trimming and J lost 3 bases, with 8 bases between them. The germline V gene encodes CDR1 GTSNPN and CDR2 SVGIG (reference sequence). The CDR3 loop spans 13 amino acids. CDR3 nucleotides: TGTGCCTGGAGTGTACAGGATTACACTGAAGCTTTCTTT. Protein product: CAWSVQDYTEAFF.

Of note for this clonotype: This clone may be a read error of a much larger clone one base away. The rearrangement uses TRBV2 and TRBJ2-1; 9 nucleotides align to TRBD1. CDR1 SNHLY and CDR2 FYNNEI come from the germline V gene. This CDR3 is 14 amino acids long. The CDR3 loop reads CASRTGGPYNERFF. In DNA, the CDR3 is TGTGCCAGCAGGACAGGGGGGCCCTACAATGAGCGGTTCTTC.

This clonotype was found a few times. DNA for the CDR3: TGCGCCAGCAGCTCCCTTATTACAGGGGATGGCTACACCTTC. Protein product: CASSSLITGDGYTF. The V and J genes are TRBV5-1 and TRBJ1-2, with 7 bases lining up with TRBD1. Germline CDR1 reads SGHRS; CDR2 reads YFSETQ. The CDR3 covers 14 residues. Trimming at V came to 3 bases and at J to 6 bases, leaving 8 bases not matched to a gene.

A remark on this clonotype: A read error may be the cause here, since a much bigger clone is one base away. This CDR3 reads CSSMSGLAGAEQFF. Written as DNA, the CDR3 is TGCAGCTCAATGTCGGGACTAGCGGGGGCGGAGCAGTTCTTC. The gene calls are TRBV29-1 and TRBJ2-1, with TRBD2 matching 14 bases. This CDR3 spans 14 amino acids. Per the germline V gene, CDR1 is SQVTM and CDR2 is ANQGSEA. J was trimmed by 10 bases and V by 8 bases; bases with no gene match: 10.

This clonotype came up many times. This sequence joins TRBV27 and TRBJ2-3; D not resolved. Trimming took 6 bases from V and 8 from J, leaving 9 bases between them. CDR1 MNHEY and CDR2 SMNVEV come from the germline V gene (reference sequence). The CDR3 has 11 amino acids. The CDR3 is CASRNRATQYF. CDR3 DNA: TGTGCCAGCAGGAACCGGGCTACGCAGTATTTT.

In its sample, this clonotype was seen many times. The rearrangement joins TRBV18 to TRBJ2-7; D uncertain. The V end was cut by 5 bases, the J end by 4 bases, with 9 bases between. There are 12 residues in the CDR3. From germline, CDR1 is KGHSH and CDR2 LQKENI. The CDR3 loop is CASSGVGYEQYF. The CDR3 region has the DNA TGTGCCAGCTCAGGGGTAGGGTACGAGCAGTACTTC.

This chain links TRBV20-1 with TRBJ2-5; TRBD2 matches 7 bases. Judging by the DNA end, TRBJ2-7 fits better; the J call may be wrong. Per germline, CDR1 DFQATT and CDR2 SNEGSKA (reference sequence). There are 13 residues in the CDR3. The CDR3 DNA reads TGCAGTGCTAGGGGTGGGGGGGACTACGAGCAGTACTTC. Translation gives CSARGGGDYEQYF.

Remarks on this clonotype: One end of the junction varies from germline; a read error may be responsible. The rearrangement uses TRBV12-3 or TRBV12-4 and TRBJ2-4; 9 bases align to TRBD2. The J call may be mistaken, given a closer DNA end match to TRBJ2-7. The CDR3 has 15 residues. The CDR3 DNA reads TGTACCAGCAGTCCGTCTAGCGGGGTTCCCTACGAGCAGTACTTC. Translated: CTSSPSSGVPYEQYF.

This clonotype showed up many times. In DNA form, the CDR3 reads TGTGCCAGCAGAGCTCCAAGGGACAGTAACTATGGCTACACCTTC. Protein product: CASRAPRDSNYGYTF. The chain is built from TRBV6-5 and TRBJ1-2; 7 bases are shared with TRBD1. The V gene end was trimmed by 6 bases and the J gene end by 1 base; junction bases not matched to a gene: 8. The germline V gene encodes CDR1 MNHEY and CDR2 SVGAGI. There are 15 residues in the CDR3.

The rearrangement joins TRBV4-2 to TRBJ2-3; TRBD2 matches at 12 bases. Looked up from germline, CDR1 is LGHNA and CDR2 is YNFKEQ. The CDR3 runs 15 residues. The ends lost 6 bases at V and 4 bases at J; junction bases unmatched: 5. The CDR3 spells CASRRLAGDADTQYF. CDR3 nucleotides: TGTGCCAGCAGACGACTAGCGGGAGATGCAGATACGCAGTATTTT.

The rearrangement uses TRBV15 and TRBJ2-7; TRBD1 is a possible D gene (6 bases). Germline CDR1 reads LNHNV; CDR2 reads YYDKDF (reference sequence). Trimming cost V 5 bases and J 3 bases, with 11 bases left between them. The CDR3 totals 13 residues. The CDR3 reads CATSPGDNYEQYF. In DNA, the CDR3 is TGTGCCACCAGCCCAGGGGACAACTACGAGCAGTACTTC.

The chain recombines TRBV7-9 with TRBJ2-5; D is possibly TRBD2 (6 bases). Germline-derived CDR1 and CDR2 are SEHNR and FQNEAQ (reference sequence). The CDR3 is 15 amino acids. The V gene lost 3 bases and the J gene lost 11 bases, with 22 bases spanning the gap. The CDR3, as DNA: TGTGCCAGCAGCTTGGGATCTGGGGACTTCAATGAGCAGTACTTC. Amino acids: CASSLGSGDFNEQYF.

This clonotype was counted once. This sequence may be a read error, since a much larger clone differs from it by one base. The chain joins TRBV12-3 or TRBV12-4 to TRBJ2-4, with a possible D match to TRBD2 (6 bases). The DNA end lines up better with TRBJ2-1; the J call may be wrong. The CDR3 totals 14 residues. CDR3 in amino acids: CASSLGTDQETQFF. The CDR3 DNA is TGTGCCAGTAGCCTTGGGACTGACCAAGAGACCCAGTTCTTC.

This clonotype occurred many times. The chain is built from TRBV12-3 or TRBV12-4 and TRBJ2-7; 9 bases map to TRBD2. Trimming cost V 6 bases and J 3 bases; bases outside gene matches: 6. The CDR3 has 14 residues. CDR3: CASSLSGRDYEQYF. DNA for the CDR3: TGTGCCAGCAGCCTTAGCGGGAGAGACTACGAGCAGTACTTC.